The 10 T cell receptor beta chains in this list originate from one sample, sequenced in a study of T cell repertoires in ileal Crohn's disease. Only in-frame clones appear in the TCRdb table, and some are missing; sequencing was by immunoSEQ multiplex PCR. The repertoire holds about 14,000 clones, with 60% to 85% as singletons. Sequenced sample: ileal tissue. These receptor sequences come from an adult with Crohn's disease.

The chain joins TRBV15 to TRBJ2-1; TRBD2 matches 11 bases. The CDR3 length is 15 residues. Trimming took 1 base from V and 9 from J; bases not matched to a gene: 5. Germline loops: CDR1 LNHNV, CDR2 YYDKDF (reference sequence). CDR3 sequence reads: CATSRASGGRIEQFF. Here the CDR3 DNA reads TGTGCCACCAGCAGAGCTAGCGGGGGGAGGATTGAGCAGTTCTTC.

V gene TRBV6-4 combines with J gene TRBJ2-1, with 8 positions matching TRBD1. Germline CDR1 and CDR2: MRHNA and SNTAGT. The V and J ends lost 2 bases and 5 bases, in that order; junction bases with no gene match: 5. The CDR3 has 15 amino acids. The CDR3 reads CASSDPGQGNNEQFF. Written as DNA, the CDR3 is TGTGCCAGCAGTGACCCCGGACAGGGAAACAATGAGCAGTTCTTC.

This rearrangement joins TRBV4-2 to TRBJ2-3; D not certain. The CDR3 covers 15 residues. Germline V CDR1 and CDR2: LGHNA, YNFKEQ. V lost 0 bases and J lost 2, with 9 bases in between. The CDR3, as DNA: TGTGCCAGCAGCCAAGATCTAAGAGCCACAGATACGCAGTATTTT. The encoded protein is CASSQDLRATDTQYF.

J is TRBJ1-4 and V is TRBV5-1; 8 nucleotides align to TRBD1. The junction had 14 bases not matched to a gene; V was cut back by 4 bases and J by 6 bases. The CDR3 contains 17 residues. Germline V gene sequence: CDR1 SGHRS, CDR2 YFSETQ. CDR3 sequence reads: CASSPQGAVDKDEKLFF. In DNA form, the CDR3 reads TGCGCCAGCAGCCCTCAGGGGGCGGTCGACAAGGATGAAAAACTGTTTTTT. The full variable domain, its missing parts supplied by reference TRBV5-1 and TRBJ1-4, is KAGVTQTPRYLIKTRGQQVTLSCSPISGHRSVSWYQQTPGQGLQFLFEYFSETQRNKGNFPGRFSGRQFSNSRSEMNVSTLELGDSALYLCASSPQGAVDKDEKLFFGSGTQLSVL.

The V gene is TRBV28, the J gene TRBJ2-1, with D maybe TRBD1 (5 bases). CDR1 is MDHEN, CDR2 SYDVKM, per germline. The CDR3 is made up of 16 amino acids. Deletions cut 3 bases from V and 2 bases from J, with 14 bases between. This CDR3 reads CASSFIRKGTYNEQFF. The CDR3 DNA reads TGTGCCAGCAGTTTTATTAGGAAGGGGACCTACAATGAGCAGTTCTTC.

The gene calls are TRBV4-2 and TRBJ2-7; 8 bases fit TRBD2. Germline V gives CDR1 LGHNA, CDR2 YNFKEQ. The CDR3 spans 15 residues. V gave up 1 base and J gave up 2 bases; unmatched junction bases: 4. CDR3 protein: CASSQGPGGAYEQYF. CDR3 DNA sequence: TGTGCCAGCAGCCAAGGCCCGGGGGGGGCCTACGAGCAGTACTTC.

The genes are TRBV9 and TRBJ2-1; perhaps TRBD1 as D (6 bases). Between the trimmed V and J ends, which lost 5 bases and 2 bases, there was a span of 17 bases. Germline V CDR1 and CDR2: SGDLS, YYNGEE. The length of the CDR3 is 16 residues. This CDR3 is CASSGTGSGAYNEQFF. In DNA form, the CDR3 reads TGTGCCAGCAGTGGAACAGGGTCCGGCGCCTACAATGAGCAGTTCTTC. Full variable domain (missing parts from reference TRBV9 and TRBJ2-1): DSGVTQTPKHLITATGQRVTLRCSPRSGDLSVYWYQQSLDQGLQFLIQYYNGEERAKGNILERFSAQQFPDLHSELNLSSLELGDSALYFCASSGTGSGAYNEQFFGPGTRLTVL.

V gene TRBV11-2 combines with J gene TRBJ2-7; 8 positions match TRBD1. Per germline, CDR1 SGHAT and CDR2 FQNNGV. The CDR3 runs 15 residues. After removal of 5 bases from V and 4 bases from J, the junction contained 10 bases not matched to a gene. The CDR3 bases are TGTGCCAGCAGCGACCCCGGGACAGGTGTTTACGAGCAGTACTTC. This gives the protein CASSDPGTGVYEQYF.

This clone was seen only a few times. At one end, the junction sequence differs from germline, possibly due to a read error. V is TRBV5-4 and J is TRBJ2-5; D remains ambiguous. This CDR3 contains 10 residues. The germline V gene encodes CDR1 SGHNT and CDR2 YYREEE (reference sequence). The chain's CDR3 is CASKSRPLNF. CDR3 DNA: TGTGCCAGCAAATCCAGGCCCCTGAACTTC. Variable domain in full (rest from reference TRBV5-4 and TRBJ2-5): ETGVTQSPTHLIKTRGQQVTLRCSSQSGHNTVSWYQQALGQGPQFIFQYYREEENGRGNFPPRFSGLQFPNYSSELNVNALELDDSALYLCASKSRPLNFGPGTRLLVL.

The chain combines TRBV30 with TRBJ2-5; unclear D gene. The CDR3 length is 15 residues. Looked up from germline, CDR1 is GTSNPN and CDR2 is SVGIG (reference sequence). V lost 1 base, J lost 5 bases, and 17 bases lay in between. For the CDR3, the DNA is TGTGCCTGGAGTGCACGGCTAGTGTCTAGGGAGACCCAGTACTTC. Translating it yields CAWSARLVSRETQYF.